This TCR beta chain emerged from a study of control samples from healthy donors and cancer patients. Sequencing was performed with immunoSEQ multiplex PCR; in TCRdb, only in-frame clones are kept and a portion is missing. The data contain some 120,000 clones, about 88% of them singletons. Germline CDR1 and CDR2: MNHEY and SMNVEV (reference sequence). The CDR3 length is 14 residues. Trimming removed 6 bases from V and 6 bases from J, with 15 bases in between. This clone was recorded a few times. The receptor comes from a woman in her seventies in good health. Sequenced sample: blood. The chain links TRBV27 to TRBJ1-5, with D perhaps TRBD1 (6 bases). CDR3 sequence: CASSAGQFSQPQHF. The DNA for the CDR3 is TGTGCCAGCAGCGCGGGACAATTCAGTCAGCCCCAGCATTTT.